This is a list of T cell receptor beta chains from one sample in a study of cytomegalovirus exposure and HLA in healthy donors. Sequenced by immunoSEQ multiplex PCR; TCRdb stores in-frame clones only, minus some. The sample shows 75,000 to 85,000 clones, and 3% to 4% sits with its ten largest clones. The specimen was PBMCs. Receptor source: a young man in good health and CMV-seropositive. Both conserved end residues are part of each CDR3. The D gene is left open where the match is weak. The listing skips clone size in some rows; elsewhere it reads once, few, many or a size class.

TRBJ1-2 TRBD1 medium-sized 14 TRBV19 TGTGCCAGTAGTTCACAGGGGGAGAGCTATGGCTACACCTTC CASSSQGESYGYTF
TRBJ1-3 . . 15 TRBV6-5 TGTGCCAGCAGTTACTCCGGACAGACTGGAAACACCATATATTTT CASSYSGQTGNTIYF
TRBJ1-1 TRBD1 . 16 TRBV10-3 TGTGCCATCAGTGAGTCGACCTCAGGGGGCCGGGCTGAAGCTTTCTTT CAISESTSGGRAEAFF
TRBJ1-4 TRBD1 . 17 TRBV18 TGTGCCAGCTCTCAACGGACAGGCCGTGCAACTAATGAAAAACTGTTTTTT CASSQRTGRATNEKLFF
TRBJ2-7 TRBD1 . 15 TRBV5-6 TGTGCCAGCAGCTTGGGGACAGGGGGCTGGTACGAGCAGTACTTC CASSLGTGGWYEQYF
TRBJ1-1 . . 15 TRBV11-2 TGTGCCAGCAGCTTATCAGACAGGATGAACACTGAAGCTTTCTTT CASSLSDRMNTEAFF
TRBJ1-5 . . 14 TRBV2 TGTGCCAGCAGTGAAGCCAGACTTAATCAGCCCCAGCATTTT CASSEARLNQPQHF
TRBJ2-7 TRBD2 . 16 TRBV5-1 TGCGCCAGCAGCAGGGCTAGCGGGAGGATCCCCTACGAGCAGTACTTC CASSRASGRIPYEQYF
TRBJ1-2 TRBD1 . 14 TRBV5-6 TGTGCCAGCAGGAGGGGACAGGAGATGTTTGGCTACACCTTC CASRRGQEMFGYTF
TRBJ1-2 . . 14 TRBV4-1 TGCGCCAGCAGCCAAGTCTTGGCAGACTATGGCTACACCTTC CASSQVLADYGYTF
TRBJ1-1 . . 12 TRBV5-5 TGTGCCAGCAGCCAGGGGTTTACTGAAGCTTTCTTT CASSQGFTEAFF
TRBJ2-7 . . 15 TRBV5-4 TGTGCCAGCAGCTTGGGGGCCTACCTCCCCTACGAGCAGTACTTC CASSLGAYLPYEQYF
TRBJ2-7 . . 11 TRBV13 TGTGCCAGCAGCCAATCCTACGAGCAGTACTTC CASSQSYEQYF
TRBJ2-7 . . 14 TRBV5-1 TGCGCCAGCAGGACCGGGACAAATCAGTACGAGCAGTACTTC CASRTGTNQYEQYF
TRBJ2-3 TRBD2 . 14 TRBV6-5 TGTGCCAGCAGAGCCGGGGGGGGCACAGATACGCAGTATTTT CASRAGGGTDTQYF
TRBJ1-1 TRBD1 . 18 TRBV30 TGTGCCTGGAGTCCAGGGAACCGGGACAGTTACATGAACACTGAAGCTTTCTTT CAWSPGNRDSYMNTEAFF